The 25 T cell receptor beta chains presented below share a single source sample, sequenced in a study of cytomegalovirus exposure and HLA in healthy donors. Use of 60 Vbeta and 13 Jbeta primers characterized the PCR. Assay: immunoSEQ multiplex PCR; the TCRdb copy retains only in-frame clones and omits some. The table records approximately 110,000 clones, around 77% of them present only once. The specimen was PBMCs. These TCRs come from a middle-aged woman in good health and CMV-seropositive.

The genes are TRBV7-3 and TRBJ2-1, with 8 bases that match TRBD2. Per germline, CDR1 SGHTA and CDR2 FQGTGA. The CDR3 is 15 residues long. V lost 5 bases and J lost 4; bases outside the gene matches: 7. The CDR3 nucleotides are TGTGCCAGCAGCCTGACTAGCGCAGAATACAATGAGCAGTTCTTC. Translating it yields CASSLTSAEYNEQFF.

V usage is TRBV28 and J usage is TRBJ2-7, with 7 positions matching TRBD1. The CDR3 sequence is 14 residues long. V shed 7 bases and J 3 bases; nucleotides not matched to a gene: 9. CDR1 is MDHEN, CDR2 SYDVKM, per germline. The CDR3 DNA reads TGTGCCAGCACCACCCTACAGGGGAGCTACGAGCAGTACTTC. Translation: CASTTLQGSYEQYF.

The chain carries TRBV11-2 and TRBJ2-2, with D possibly being TRBD2 (6 bases). Trimming removed 2 bases at V and 6 bases at J, with 13 bases between. In germline, CDR1 is SGHAT, CDR2 FQNNGV. The CDR3 covers 15 residues. CDR3 nucleotide sequence: TGTGCCAGCAGCTTATTGGGCGGGGCGGCCGGGGAGCTGTTTTTT. Its translation: CASSLLGGAAGELFF.

The chain carries TRBV6-5 and TRBJ2-5, with 8 nucleotides matching TRBD2. Germline CDR1 reads MNHEY; CDR2 reads SVGAGI. Trimming removed 5 bases from V and 5 bases from J; junction bases left unmatched: 10. CDR3 size: 15 residues. The CDR3 nucleotides read TGTGCCAGCAGTCGCTGGTCGGGAGGGGGGGAGACCCAGTACTTC. Translating gives CASSRWSGGGETQYF.

V is TRBV11-3 and J is TRBJ2-1, with 12 bases lining up with TRBD2. Germline CDR1 and CDR2: SGHNT and YENEEA. The ends lost 8 bases at V and 7 bases at J; junction bases unmatched: 6. CDR3 size: 14 residues. The CDR3 DNA reads as TGTGCCAGCTCGACTAGCGGGAGTAAAAATGAGCAGTTCTTC. Encoded protein: CASSTSGSKNEQFF.

The genes are TRBV12-5 and TRBJ2-1, with D perhaps TRBD1 (5 bases). Per germline, CDR1 LGHNT and CDR2 FRNRAP. The ends were cut back, 0 bases at V and 1 base at J, with 10 bases in the middle. The CDR3 loop spans 16 amino acids. The CDR3 DNA reads as TGTGCTAGTGGTTTGGTCGGAACAGGTTCCTACAATGAGCAGTTCTTC. Translating gives CASGLVGTGSYNEQFF.

This clone was seen a few times. This chain links TRBV19 with TRBJ2-1; 8 bases are a match to TRBD2. The CDR3 spans 14 residues. Germline V gives CDR1 LNHDA, CDR2 SQIVND (reference sequence). V was clipped by 9 bases and J by 8 bases; unmatched bases: 12. The CDR3 region is CASSAGGTGDEQFF. CDR3 nucleotides: TGTGCCAGCAGTGCGGGAGGCACTGGGGATGAGCAGTTCTTC. The complete variable domain, with remaining parts taken from reference TRBV19 and TRBJ2-1, reads DGGITQSPKYLFRKEGQNVTLSCEQNLNHDAMYWYRQDPGQGLRLIYYSQIVNDFQKGDIAEGYSVSREKKESFPLTVTSAQKNPTAFYLCASSAGGTGDEQFFGPGTRLTVL.

V usage is TRBV25-1 and J usage is TRBJ1-1; tentatively, D is TRBD1 (5 bases). Germline values: CDR1 MGHDK, CDR2 SYGVNS. The V gene lost 1 base and the J gene lost 1 base, with 7 bases spanning the gap. This CDR3 spans 14 amino acids. Here the CDR3 DNA reads TGTGCCAGCAGTGAATGGCAGGGGAACACTGAAGCTTTCTTT. Translating gives CASSEWQGNTEAFF.

J is TRBJ1-2 and V is TRBV16, with 8 bases that match TRBD1. The V gene's germline CDR1 is KGHSY and CDR2 FQNENV. The CDR3 is 14 amino acids. J lost 9 bases, V lost 4 bases, and 10 bases had no gene match. The CDR3 loop reads CASSPWQGAMSYTF. The CDR3 coding sequence is TGTGCCAGCAGCCCCTGGCAGGGGGCGATGAGCTACACCTTC.

This chain uses TRBV2 with TRBJ1-3; no definite D call. The CDR3 runs 13 residues. CDR1 and CDR2 (germline): SNHLY, FYNNEI. Trimming pared 5 bases from V and 0 bases from J, leaving 5 bases between. The CDR3 nucleotides are TGTGCCAGCAGTCGTAGCTCTGGAAACACCATATATTTT. Protein sequence: CASSRSSGNTIYF.

The genes are TRBV5-5 and TRBJ2-3; 12 bases line up with TRBD2. V gave up 4 bases and J gave up 4 bases; unmatched junction bases: 7. CDR3 length: 16 amino acids. Germline CDR1 and CDR2: SGHKS and YYEKEE (reference sequence). In nucleotides, the CDR3 is TGTGCCAGCAGCCAGGGACTAGCGGGTGAAGCAGATACGCAGTATTTT. The encoded protein is CASSQGLAGEADTQYF.

This clone has just one count. V gene TRBV30 combines with J gene TRBJ2-1; 9 nucleotides align to TRBD1. The CDR3 length is 15 residues. The germline V gene has CDR1 GTSNPN and CDR2 SVGIG (reference sequence). The V gene end was trimmed by 3 bases and the J gene end by 0 bases; junction bases not matched to a gene: 3. CDR3 nucleotides: TGTGCCTGGAGCTCGGGACAGGGCTCCTACAATGAGCAGTTCTTC. Translating gives CAWSSGQGSYNEQFF.

The CDR3 loop reads CATSREGGSPHNEQFF. CDR3 coding DNA: TGTGCCACCAGCAGAGAAGGCGGGAGCCCCCACAATGAGCAGTTCTTC. J is TRBJ2-1 and V is TRBV15; 7 nucleotides agree with TRBD2. V lost 0 bases to trimming and J lost 5 bases; unmatched junction nucleotides: 7. CDR3 size: 16 residues. Germline V gives CDR1 LNHNV, CDR2 YYDKDF (reference sequence).

This CDR3 reads CASSLTAGVYNEQFF. Here the CDR3 DNA reads TGTGCCAGCAGCTTAACAGCGGGCGTCTACAATGAGCAGTTCTTC. The gene calls are TRBV7-3 and TRBJ2-1, with a tentative D call TRBD2 (6 bases). The CDR3 extends over 15 amino acids. V shed 0 bases and J shed 3 bases, with 9 bases lying between them. CDR1 SGHTA and CDR2 FQGTGA come from the germline V gene. Variable domain in full (rest from reference TRBV7-3 and TRBJ2-1): GAGVSQTPSNKVTEKGKYVELRCDPISGHTALYWYRQSLGQGPEFLIYFQGTGAADDSGLPNDRFFAVRPEGSVSTLKIQRTERGDSAVYLCASSLTAGVYNEQFFGPGTRLTVL.

V gene TRBV5-6 combines with J gene TRBJ1-4, with D unresolved. The V end lost 4 bases, the J end lost 5 bases, and 24 bases lay between the germline ends. The CDR3 consists of 18 residues. Germline CDR1 reads SGHDT; CDR2 reads YYEEEE. CDR3 sequence reads: CASSPRGGLHLWNEKLFF. CDR3 nucleotides: TGTGCCAGCAGCCCTCGGGGAGGGTTGCATCTCTGGAATGAAAAACTGTTTTTT.

The chain employs TRBV6-6 and TRBJ1-2, with 7 bases identical to TRBD1. The ends lost 10 bases at V and 4 bases at J; junction bases unmatched: 15. The CDR3 has 15 residues. Germline-derived CDR1 and CDR2 are MNHNY and SVGAGI (reference sequence). The CDR3 sequence is CAITQGQTLTYGYTF. The CDR3 region has the DNA TGTGCCATCACCCAGGGACAGACGCTTACCTATGGCTACACCTTC.

V is TRBV7-2 and J is TRBJ2-2; 12 bases map to TRBD2. This CDR3 is 17 amino acids long. Germline V CDR1 and CDR2: SGHTA, FQGNSA. Unmatched junction bases numbered 5, after V lost 5 bases and J lost 1 base. CDR3 region: CASSKGTSGLNTGELFF. The CDR3 bases are TGTGCCAGCAGCAAAGGGACTAGCGGGCTGAACACCGGGGAGCTGTTTTTT.

V and J are TRBV5-1 and TRBJ1-1, with 9 bases identical to TRBD1. The CDR3 extends over 18 amino acids. Per germline, CDR1 SGHRS and CDR2 YFSETQ. The V and J ends lost 4 bases and 4 bases, in that order; junction bases with no gene match: 17. Here the CDR3 DNA reads TGCGCCAGCAGCATTTCCGGGACAGGGAGGGGCCGGGTCACTGAAGCTTTCTTT. Protein product: CASSISGTGRGRVTEAFF.

J is TRBJ2-7 and V is TRBV11-2; tentatively, D is TRBD2 (6 bases). CDR1 and CDR2 from the germline V gene are SGHAT and FQNNGV. The V gene lost 2 bases and the J gene lost 5 bases, with 19 bases spanning the gap. The CDR3 has 16 amino acids. CDR3 DNA sequence: TGTGCCAGCAGCTTACTGGGCGCCGGGAGTGGGGACGAGCAGTACTTC. Translating it yields CASSLLGAGSGDEQYF.

V gene TRBV19 combines with J gene TRBJ1-3; no clear D gene. Germline assignment: CDR1 LNHDA and CDR2 SQIVND (reference sequence). The CDR3 is 14 amino acids. Trimming took 7 bases from V and 4 from J, leaving 14 bases between them. CDR3 DNA sequence: TGTGCCAGTAACCACGGAGAGGCCGGAAACACCATATATTTT. Its protein product is CASNHGEAGNTIYF.

V gene TRBV4-1 combines with J gene TRBJ2-1, with 14 nucleotides matching TRBD2. The junction had 4 bases not matched to a gene; V was cut back by 1 base and J by 8 bases. Germline V gene sequence: CDR1 MGHRA, CDR2 YSYEKL. The CDR3 has 16 residues. The CDR3 nucleotides read TGCGCCAGCAGCCAAGTGAGGACTAGCGGGAGGTATGAGCAGTTCTTC. It specifies CASSQVRTSGRYEQFF.

This clone was recorded once. The genes are TRBV6-6 and TRBJ2-7; D may be TRBD2 (6 bases). CDR3 length equals 14 residues. Deletions cut 4 bases from V and 3 bases from J, with 13 bases between. Germline values: CDR1 MNHNY, CDR2 SVGAGI (reference sequence). The chain's CDR3 is CASSWTEGYYEQYF. In DNA form, the CDR3 reads TGTGCCAGCAGTTGGACGGAGGGGTACTACGAGCAGTACTTC.

CDR3 coding DNA: TGTGCCAGCAGCGTGAGGAGCTTTCGGAACACCGGGGAGCTGTTTTTT. It translates to CASSVRSFRNTGELFF. V and J are TRBV5-5 and TRBJ2-2, with D uncertain. V was trimmed by 4 bases and J by 1 base, leaving 14 bases between them. The CDR3 contains 16 residues. Germline loops: CDR1 SGHKS, CDR2 YYEKEE (reference sequence).

The chain carries TRBV5-6 and TRBJ2-1; 12 positions match TRBD2. CDR3 length: 19 residues. Germline loops: CDR1 SGHDT, CDR2 YYEEEE. Trimming removed 3 bases from V and 1 base from J; junction bases left unmatched: 11. The CDR3 loop reads CASSSFLRLAGASYNEQFF. The CDR3, as DNA: TGTGCCAGCAGCTCGTTTTTAAGACTAGCGGGAGCGTCCTACAATGAGCAGTTCTTC.

The chain has TRBV7-9 and TRBJ2-7; the D is unclear. Germline V CDR1 and CDR2: SEHNR, FQNEAQ (reference sequence). The CDR3 totals 11 residues. Trimming took off 2 bases at V and 11 bases at J, with 10 bases between the two ends. The DNA of the CDR3 is TGTGCCAGCAGCTTATCGTCGGCGGAGTACTTC. This codes for CASSLSSAEYF. Variable domain in full (rest from reference TRBV7-9 and TRBJ2-7): DTGVSQNPRHKITKRGQNVTFRCDPISEHNRLYWYRQTLGQGPEFLTYFQNEAQLEKSRLLSDRFSAERPKGSFSTLEIQRTEQGDSAMYLCASSLSSAEYFGPGTRLTVT.